This T cell receptor beta chain was sequenced in a study of blood T cell repertoires in COVID-19. Sequencing used immunoSEQ multiplex PCR; TCRdb keeps in-frame clones, though not all of them. The top ten hold 8.1% of the sample, which has about 180,000 clones, around 79% seen once. This CDR3 is 15 amino acids long. Germline CDR1 and CDR2: MNHEY and SMNVEV (reference sequence). With V trimmed by 3 bases and J by 4 bases, 7 bases remained unmatched. V is TRBV27 and J is TRBJ2-5; the match to TRBD2 covers 8 bases. The sample consisted of peripheral blood. This clonotype originated in a woman aged 60 to 75 with COVID-19, enrolled during active disease. CDR3 sequence reads: CASSFRGGWGETQYF. The CDR3, as DNA: TGTGCCAGCAGTTTTCGGGGGGGGTGGGGAGAGACCCAGTACTTC.